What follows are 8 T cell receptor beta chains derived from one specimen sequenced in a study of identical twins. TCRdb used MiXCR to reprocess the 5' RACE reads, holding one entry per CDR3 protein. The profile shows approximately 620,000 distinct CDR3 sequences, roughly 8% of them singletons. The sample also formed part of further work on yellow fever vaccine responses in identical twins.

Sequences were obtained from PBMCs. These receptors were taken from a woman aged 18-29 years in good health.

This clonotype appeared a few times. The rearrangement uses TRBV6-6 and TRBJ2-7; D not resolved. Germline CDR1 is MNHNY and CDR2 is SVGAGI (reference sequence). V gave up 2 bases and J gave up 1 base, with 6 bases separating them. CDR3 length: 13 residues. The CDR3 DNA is TGTGCCAGCAGTTACGAGCGTTCCTACGAGCAGTACTTC. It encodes CASSYERSYEQYF.

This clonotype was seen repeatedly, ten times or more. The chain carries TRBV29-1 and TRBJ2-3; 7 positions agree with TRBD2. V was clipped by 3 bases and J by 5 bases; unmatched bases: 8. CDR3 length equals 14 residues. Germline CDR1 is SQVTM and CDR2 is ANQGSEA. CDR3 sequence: CSVDSRREKDTQYF. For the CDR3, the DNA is TGCAGCGTTGATAGTCGGCGGGAGAAAGATACGCAGTATTTT.

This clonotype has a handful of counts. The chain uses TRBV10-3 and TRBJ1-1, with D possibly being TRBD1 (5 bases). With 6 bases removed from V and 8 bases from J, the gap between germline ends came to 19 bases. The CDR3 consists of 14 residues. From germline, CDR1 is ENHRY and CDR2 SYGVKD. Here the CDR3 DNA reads TGTGCCATCAGACCTGCCGGCGGGGGAGAAGAAGCTTTCTTT. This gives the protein CAIRPAGGGEEAFF.

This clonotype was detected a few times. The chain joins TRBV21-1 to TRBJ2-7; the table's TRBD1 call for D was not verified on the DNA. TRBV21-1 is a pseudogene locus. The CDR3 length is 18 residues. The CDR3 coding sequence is TGTGCCAGCAGCAAAAAAAAACCCTCCAGGGGGCGATCCTACGAGCAGTACTTC. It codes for CASSKKKPSRGRSYEQYF.

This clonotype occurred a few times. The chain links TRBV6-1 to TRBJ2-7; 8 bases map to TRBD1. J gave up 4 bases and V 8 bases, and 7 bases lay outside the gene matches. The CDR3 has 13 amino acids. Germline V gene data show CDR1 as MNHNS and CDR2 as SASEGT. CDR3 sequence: CASRDRKFYEQYF. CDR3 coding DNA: TGTGCCAGCCGGGACAGGAAGTTTTACGAGCAGTACTTC.

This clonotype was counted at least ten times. The CDR3 loop is CASSSPRRGTDTQYF. The DNA of the CDR3 is TGTGCCAGCAGCAGTCCTCGGAGGGGCACAGATACGCAGTATTTT. This chain links TRBV5-6 with TRBJ2-3; the D gene is possibly TRBD2 (6 bases). The CDR3 has 15 amino acids. Germline lookup yields CDR1 SGHDT and CDR2 YYEEEE. Trimming removed 4 bases at V and 1 base at J, with 13 bases between.

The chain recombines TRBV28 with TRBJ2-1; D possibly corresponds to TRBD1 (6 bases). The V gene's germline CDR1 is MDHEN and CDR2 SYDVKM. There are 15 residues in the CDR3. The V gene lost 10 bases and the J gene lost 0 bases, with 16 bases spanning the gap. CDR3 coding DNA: TGTGCCACCCAGGGGTTAGACAGCTCCTACAATGAGCAGTTCTTC. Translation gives CATQGLDSSYNEQFF. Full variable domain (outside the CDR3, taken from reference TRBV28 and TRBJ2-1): DVKVTQSSRYLVKRTGEKVFLECVQDMDHENMFWYRQDPGLGLRLIYFSYDVKMKEKGDIPEGYSVSREKKERFSLILESASTNQTSMYLCATQGLDSSYNEQFFGPGTRLTVL.

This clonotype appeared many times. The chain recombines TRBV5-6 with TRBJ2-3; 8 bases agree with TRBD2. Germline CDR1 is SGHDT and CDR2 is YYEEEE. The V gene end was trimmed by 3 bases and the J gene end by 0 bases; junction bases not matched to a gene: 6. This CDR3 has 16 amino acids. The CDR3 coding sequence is TGTGCCAGCAGCTCGAAAAGCGGGAGAAGCACAGATACGCAGTATTTT. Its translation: CASSSKSGRSTDTQYF.